Sequencing of this T cell receptor (beta chain) was carried out in a study of cytomegalovirus exposure and HLA in healthy donors. There are 13 residues in the CDR3. V lost 0 bases and J 4 bases, leaving 8 bases between the germline ends. CDR1 SGHRS and CDR2 YFSETQ come from the germline V gene. Vbeta (60) and Jbeta (13) primers were used in the PCR. The data were produced by immunoSEQ multiplex PCR, yet TCRdb's version contains in-frame clones alone and is incomplete. The table shows some 120,000 clones, with around three quarters occurring only once. A note on this clone: Antigen specificity is unknown. This CDR3 is also generated by other DNA sequences in the sample.

Study outcomes and limitations: Associated with cytomegalovirus, according to the listing, were some 150 TCR beta chains.

This TCR derives from a man aged 30 to 39 in good health and CMV-seropositive. V is TRBV5-1 and J is TRBJ2-7, with a weak D call TRBD1 (5 bases). Material for sequencing was PBMCs. For the CDR3, the DNA is TGCGCCAGCAGCTTGGGACAGAATTACGAGCAGTACTTC. This gives the protein CASSLGQNYEQYF.